This note documents a single TCR beta chain sequence. What it recognizes is unknown. Preparation of TRB cDNA libraries relied on 5' RACE carrying UMI labels. From the 5' RACE reads, TCRdb lists one entry per CDR3 protein and no DNA. The table counts more than 100,000 distinct CDR3 sequences; 0.41% lies in the top ten. The CDR3 runs 16 residues. Germline values: CDR1 SGHAT, CDR2 FQNNGV. Cells classed as naive CD8+ T cells were CD45RO-CCR7+CD27+CD95-. These data come from a study of CXCR3-negative and CXCR3-positive naive CD8 T cells. Study details: Across all libraries, TRB reads numbered 110 million to 150 million, with about 1.5 +/- 0.3 million in each library.

Study-wide results and limits: When CXCR3-positive naive cells were set against CXCR3-negative naive cells, the former had more hydrophobic TRB CDR3s. PBMCs showed partially decreased CXCR3 expression after cryopreservation, and most assays used fresh PBMCs. Surface CD5 was comparable between naive subsets; TCR strength was inferred from TRB CDR3 properties.

V and J are TRBV11-2 and TRBJ2-3; there is no DNA to check the TCRdb D call of TRBD1. The sequenced material came from naive CXCR3+ CD8+ T cells from blood. Subset here: CD45RO-CCR7+CD27+CD95- naive CD8+ T cells expressing CXCR3 (TNR3+). This TCR was sampled from a human donor in good health. Some clones in this sample may be carry-over from other donors' samples. CDR3 region: CASSLGETGWADTQYF.